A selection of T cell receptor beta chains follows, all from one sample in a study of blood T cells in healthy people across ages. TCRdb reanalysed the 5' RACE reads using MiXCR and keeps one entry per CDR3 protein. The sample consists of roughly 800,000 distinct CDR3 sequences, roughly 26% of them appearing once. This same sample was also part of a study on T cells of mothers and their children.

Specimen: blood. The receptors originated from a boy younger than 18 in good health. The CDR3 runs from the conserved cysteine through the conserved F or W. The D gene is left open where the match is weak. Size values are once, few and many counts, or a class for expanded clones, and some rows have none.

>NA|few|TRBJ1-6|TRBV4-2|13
CASSQELGSPLHF
TGTGCCAGCAGCCAAGAATTAGGTTCACCCCTCCACTTT
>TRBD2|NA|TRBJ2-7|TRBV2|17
CASSEALRRGGFYEQYF
TGTGCCAGCAGTGAAGCGCTTCGTCGGGGGGGCTTCTACGAGCAGTACTTC
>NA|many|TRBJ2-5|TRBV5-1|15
CASRAVTGFQETQYF
TGCGCCAGCAGAGCGGTTACAGGTTTCCAAGAGACCCAGTACTTC
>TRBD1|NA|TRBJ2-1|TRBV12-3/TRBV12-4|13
CASKDRTYNEQFF
TGTGCCAGCAAGGACAGGACCTACAATGAGCAGTTCTTC
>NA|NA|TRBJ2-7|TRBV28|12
CASRDTGTQQYF
TGTGCCAGCAGGGATACAGGGACACAGCAGTACTTC
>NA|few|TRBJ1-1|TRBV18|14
CASSPGRANTEAFF
TGTGCCAGCTCACCAGGACGGGCGAACACTGAAGCTTTCTTT
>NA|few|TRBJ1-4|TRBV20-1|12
CSATGTNEKLFF
TGCAGTGCTACCGGTACTAATGAAAAACTGTTTTTT
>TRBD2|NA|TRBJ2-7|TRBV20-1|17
CSARDSGTSGTWLEQYF
TGCAGTGCTAGAGACTCCGGGACTAGCGGGACCTGGTTGGAGCAGTACTTC
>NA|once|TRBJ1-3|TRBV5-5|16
CASSLAVSNSGNTIYF
TGTGCCAGCAGCTTGGCGGTCAGCAACTCTGGAAACACCATATATTTT
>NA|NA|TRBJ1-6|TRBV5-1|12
CASSLSSSPLHF
TGCGCCAGCAGCTTGTCTAGTTCACCCCTCCACTTT
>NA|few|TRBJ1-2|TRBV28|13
CASSSQITRGYTF
TGTGCCAGCAGTTCACAAATAACTCGTGGCTACACCTTC
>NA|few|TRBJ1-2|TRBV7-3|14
CASSLDGVFYGYTF
TGTGCCAGCAGCTTAGACGGAGTTTTTTATGGCTACACCTTC
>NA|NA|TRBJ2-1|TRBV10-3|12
CAISEPHNEQFF
TGTGCCATCAGTGAGCCTCACAATGAGCAGTTCTTC
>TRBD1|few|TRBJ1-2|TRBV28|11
CASSFTGEYTF
TGTGCCAGCAGCTTTACAGGGGAATACACCTTC
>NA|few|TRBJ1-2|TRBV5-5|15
CASSGGALMPYGYTF
TGTGCCAGCAGCGGGGGGGCCTTAATGCCGTATGGCTACACCTTC
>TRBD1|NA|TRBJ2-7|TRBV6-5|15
CASSHYGTGGYEQYF
TGTGCCAGCAGTCACTACGGGACAGGGGGCTACGAGCAGTACTTC
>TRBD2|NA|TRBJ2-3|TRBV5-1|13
CASSLAGLPPQYF
TGCGCCAGCAGCTTAGCGGGACTACCCCCGCAGTATTTT
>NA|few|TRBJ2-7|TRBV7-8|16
CASSLTGGTGTYEQYF
TGTGCCAGCAGCCTCACGGGAGGGACAGGGACCTACGAGCAGTACTTC
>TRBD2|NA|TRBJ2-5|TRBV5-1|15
CASSVLAGGRETQYF
TGCGCCAGCAGCGTATTAGCGGGGGGCCGAGAGACCCAGTACTTC
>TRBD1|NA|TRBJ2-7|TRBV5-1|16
CASSYPYRQGFYEQYF
TGCGCCAGCAGCTACCCATACCGACAGGGTTTCTACGAGCAGTACTTC
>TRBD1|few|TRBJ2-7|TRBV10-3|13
CAIKGQGAGEQYF
TGTGCCATCAAGGGGCAGGGGGCAGGGGAGCAGTACTTC
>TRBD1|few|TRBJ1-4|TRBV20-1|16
CSARSPIRTGDEKLFF
TGCAGTGCTAGATCTCCGATTCGGACAGGGGATGAAAAACTGTTTTTT
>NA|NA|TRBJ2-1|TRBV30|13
CAWSPGPYNEQFF
TGTGCCTGGAGTCCGGGGCCCTACAATGAGCAGTTCTTC
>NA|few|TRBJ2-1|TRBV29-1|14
CSVARTDTNNEQFF
TGCAGCGTCGCGCGGACCGATACCAACAATGAGCAGTTCTTC
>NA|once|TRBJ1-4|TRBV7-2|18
CAGSSRREGNLANEKLFF
TGTGCCGGCAGCTCCAGACGCGAGGGGAACTTGGCTAATGAAAAACTGTTTTTT
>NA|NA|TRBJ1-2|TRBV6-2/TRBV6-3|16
CASSYFQHGSNYGYTF
TGTGCCAGCAGTTACTTTCAACACGGATCTAACTATGGCTACACCTTC
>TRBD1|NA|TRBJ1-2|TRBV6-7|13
CASSVQRQGVPFF
TGTGCCAGCAGTGTCCAAAGACAGGGGGTTCCCTTTTTC
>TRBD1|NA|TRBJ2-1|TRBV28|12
CASNLQDRVQFF
TGTGCCAGCAACTTACAAGACAGGGTCCAGTTCTTC
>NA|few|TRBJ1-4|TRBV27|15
CASSLNGIRSEKLFF
TGTGCCAGCAGTCTCAACGGGATCAGGAGTGAAAAACTGTTTTTT
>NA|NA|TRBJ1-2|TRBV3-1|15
CASSQEWSRGGGYTF
TGTGCCAGCAGCCAAGAATGGAGTCGTGGAGGTGGCTACACCTTC
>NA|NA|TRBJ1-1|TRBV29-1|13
CSVSTSGAGEAFF
TGCAGCGTGTCCACGTCGGGGGCGGGTGAAGCTTTCTTT
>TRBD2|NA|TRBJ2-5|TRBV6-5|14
CASSYYPGGGTQYF
TGTGCCAGCAGTTACTATCCGGGGGGAGGGACCCAGTACTTC
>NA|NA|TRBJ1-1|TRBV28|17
CASSSPPAADQDTEAFF
TGTGCCAGCAGTTCACCCCCGGCCGCGGATCAAGACACTGAAGCTTTCTTT
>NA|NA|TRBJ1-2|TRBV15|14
CATSRTVSNYGYTF
TGTGCCACCAGCAGGACAGTTTCTAACTATGGCTACACCTTC
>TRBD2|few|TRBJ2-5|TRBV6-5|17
CASSYSRSSGGRETQYF
TGTGCCAGCAGTTACTCGAGGTCTAGCGGGGGTCGAGAGACCCAGTACTTC
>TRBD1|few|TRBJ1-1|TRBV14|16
CASSQKTGTANTEAFF
TGTGCCAGCAGCCAAAAAACCGGGACAGCGAACACTGAAGCTTTCTTT
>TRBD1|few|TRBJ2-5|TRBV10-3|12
CAINAGGETQYF
TGTGCCATCAACGCAGGGGGAGAGACCCAGTACTTC
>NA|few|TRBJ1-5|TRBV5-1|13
CASSKDSAWPQHF
TGCGCCAGCAGCAAGGACAGTGCGTGGCCCCAGCATTTT
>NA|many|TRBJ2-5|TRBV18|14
CASSPGSRKETQYF
TGTGCCAGCTCACCAGGCAGTCGCAAAGAGACCCAGTACTTC
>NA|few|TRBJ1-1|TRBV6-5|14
CASSGVGQNTEAFF
TGTGCCAGCAGTGGCGTCGGACAGAACACTGAAGCTTTCTTT
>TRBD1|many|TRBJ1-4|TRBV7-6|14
CASSGGTGDEKLFF
TGTGCCAGCAGCGGGGGGACAGGGGATGAAAAACTGTTTTTT
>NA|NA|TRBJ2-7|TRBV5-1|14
CASSIGSLIYEQYF
TGCGCCAGCAGCATTGGCAGTCTAATTTACGAGCAGTACTTC
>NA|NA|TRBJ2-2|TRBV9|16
CASSVEGFTNTGELFF
TGTGCCAGCAGCGTAGAAGGGTTTACGAACACCGGGGAGCTGTTTTTT
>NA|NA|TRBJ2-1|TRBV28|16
CASSFRVQGSYNEQFF
TGTGCCAGCAGTTTTAGGGTACAGGGCTCCTACAATGAGCAGTTCTTC
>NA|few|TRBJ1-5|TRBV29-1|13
CSVQRGSNQPQHF
TGCAGCGTTCAACGAGGGAGCAATCAGCCCCAGCATTTT
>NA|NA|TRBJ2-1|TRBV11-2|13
CASSVRGPGEQFF
TGTGCCAGCAGCGTCCGGGGCCCGGGGGAGCAGTTCTTC
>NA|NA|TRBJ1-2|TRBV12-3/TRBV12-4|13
CASSLGYNYGYTF
TGTGCCAGCAGTCTGGGATACAACTATGGCTACACCTTC
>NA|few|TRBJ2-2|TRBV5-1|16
CASSLVSGRNTGELFF
TGCGCCAGCAGCTTGGTGTCCGGTAGGAACACCGGGGAGCTGTTTTTT
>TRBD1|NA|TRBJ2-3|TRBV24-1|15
CATSQGATSTDTQYF
TGTGCCACCAGCCAGGGGGCAACTAGCACAGATACGCAGTATTTT
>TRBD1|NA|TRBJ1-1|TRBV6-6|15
CASSRLGQGEGEAFF
TGTGCCAGCAGCCGCCTTGGACAGGGAGAGGGTGAAGCTTTCTTT
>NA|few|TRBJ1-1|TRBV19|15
CASMKEKERGTEAFF
TGTGCCAGTATGAAGGAAAAGGAGCGCGGCACTGAAGCTTTCTTT
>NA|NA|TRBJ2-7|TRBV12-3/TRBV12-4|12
CASGYRQAEAYF
TGTGCCAGCGGTTATCGACAGGCCGAAGCGTACTTC
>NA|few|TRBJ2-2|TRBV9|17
CASSAPLMGGDTGELFF
TGTGCCAGCAGCGCCCCCCTAATGGGGGGAGACACCGGGGAGCTGTTTTTT
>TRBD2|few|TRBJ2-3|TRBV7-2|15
CASSRSGGPKDTQYF
TGTGCCAGCAGCCGTAGCGGGGGGCCGAAAGATACGCAGTATTTT
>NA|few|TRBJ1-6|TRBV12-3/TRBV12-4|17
CASSSSGEGAYNSPLHF
TGTGCCAGCAGCTCATCGGGGGAAGGGGCCTATAATTCACCCCTCCACTTT
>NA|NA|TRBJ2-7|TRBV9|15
CASSVAGTGMDEQYF
TGTGCCAGCAGCGTAGCTGGGACCGGGATGGACGAGCAGTACTTC
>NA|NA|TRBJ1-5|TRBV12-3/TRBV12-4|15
CASSWEGGSNQPQHF
TGTGCCAGCAGCTGGGAGGGGGGTAGCAATCAGCCCCAGCATTTT
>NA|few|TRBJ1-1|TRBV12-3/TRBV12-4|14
CASSFFRLNTEAFF
TGTGCCAGCAGTTTCTTTCGGCTGAACACTGAAGCTTTCTTT
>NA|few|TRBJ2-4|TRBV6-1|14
CASNHQAAKNIQYF
TGTGCCAGCAATCACCAAGCAGCCAAAAACATTCAGTACTTC
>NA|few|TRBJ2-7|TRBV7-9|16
CASSLARRSTGYEQYF
TGTGCCAGCAGCTTAGCTCGGCGGAGCACAGGCTACGAGCAGTACTTC